The 20 T cell receptor beta chains below were found in one sample sequenced in a study of blood T cell repertoires in COVID-19. TCRdb keeps only in-frame clones here, not all; method: immunoSEQ multiplex PCR. The sample has a few hundred thousand clones, 70% to 90% seen once. Sequencing input: PBMCs or T cells enriched from blood (not recorded which). These TCRs come from a woman aged 30 to 39 who had recovered from COVID-19.

The rearrangement joins TRBV6-6 to TRBJ1-5, with 9 bases matching TRBD1. V lost 2 bases, J lost 7 bases, and 3 bases stayed unmatched. The length of the CDR3 is 14 residues. Per germline, CDR1 MNHNY and CDR2 SVGAGI (reference sequence). In nucleotides, the CDR3 is TGTGCCAGCAGTTACGGGACAGGGAGCCAGCCCCAGCATTTT. It encodes CASSYGTGSQPQHF.

The chain is built from TRBV15 and TRBJ2-4; 8 bases align to TRBD1. Trimming removed 3 bases from V and 2 bases from J; junction bases left unmatched: 18. Looked up from germline, CDR1 is LNHNV and CDR2 is YYDKDF (reference sequence). The CDR3 covers 20 residues. The CDR3 DNA sequence: TGTGCCACCAGCAGGGGTATCCGGCTCGGACAGGGAATATCCAAAAACATTCAGTACTTC. It specifies CATSRGIRLGQGISKNIQYF.

The chain links TRBV6-1 to TRBJ1-3; 7 bases match TRBD1. Germline V lookup: CDR1 MNHNS, CDR2 SASEGT. The CDR3 length is 16 residues. J lost 4 bases, V lost 0 bases, and 6 bases had no gene match. CDR3 sequence reads: CASSEAQGVGGNTIYF. The CDR3 nucleotides are TGTGCCAGCAGTGAAGCGCAGGGGGTAGGCGGAAACACCATATATTTT.

The CDR3 is CATSSVGDEQYF. CDR3 bases: TGTGCCACCAGCAGTGTCGGGGACGAGCAGTACTTC. The V and J genes are TRBV15 and TRBJ2-7; a possible D gene is TRBD2 (5 bases). Germline CDR1 and CDR2: LNHNV and YYDKDF (reference sequence). The V gene lost 3 bases and the J gene lost 5 bases, with 8 bases spanning the gap. The CDR3 runs 12 residues.

This clone was counted a few times. The chain couples TRBV4-1 to TRBJ2-7; 7 nucleotides agree with TRBD2. Germline lookup yields CDR1 MGHRA and CDR2 YSYEKL. The CDR3 runs to 16 residues. The trim removed 4 bases at V and 0 bases at J, leaving 9 bases unmatched. The DNA of the CDR3 is TGCGCCAGCAGCCCCCTTGCGGCGGGGGACTCCTACGAGCAGTACTTC. It encodes CASSPLAAGDSYEQYF.

This clone was seen once. This sequence joins TRBV7-9 and TRBJ1-1, with 10 nucleotides matching TRBD1. The CDR3 totals 15 residues. V lost 6 bases, J lost 3 bases, and 7 bases stayed unmatched. Germline assignment: CDR1 SEHNR and CDR2 FQNEAQ (reference sequence). The CDR3: CASSRAGTGDTEAFF. The CDR3 DNA follows: TGTGCCAGCAGTCGTGCCGGGACAGGGGACACTGAAGCTTTCTTT.

V gene TRBV5-6 combines with J gene TRBJ2-5, with 8 bases lining up with TRBD1. CDR3 length: 14 residues. J was trimmed by 5 bases and V by 0 bases; bases with no gene match: 3. Germline V CDR1 and CDR2: SGHDT, YYEEEE. DNA for the CDR3: TGTGCCAGCAGCTTGGGGACAGGGAGGGAGACCCAGTACTTC. Translation gives CASSLGTGRETQYF.

The chain is built from TRBV6-4 and TRBJ2-3; 7 bases agree with TRBD1. The trim removed 4 bases at V and 6 bases at J, leaving 7 bases unmatched. CDR3 size: 14 residues. Germline values: CDR1 MRHNA, CDR2 SNTAGT. CDR3 sequence: CASSVRGQHDTQYF. CDR3 bases: TGTGCCAGCAGTGTTCGGGGACAGCACGATACGCAGTATTTT.

The chain joins TRBV7-8 to TRBJ2-7; 9 bases agree with TRBD1. From germline, CDR1 is SGHVS and CDR2 FQNEAQ. Trimming took 5 bases from V and 6 from J; bases not matched to a gene: 8. This CDR3 is 14 amino acids long. CDR3 protein: CASSLRDRVLEQYF. The CDR3 DNA follows: TGTGCCAGCAGCCTCCGGGACAGGGTCCTCGAGCAGTACTTC.

This clone was seen just once. V gene TRBV12-3 or TRBV12-4 combines with J gene TRBJ2-2; D is perhaps TRBD1 (6 bases). The CDR3 runs 13 residues. Deletions cut 4 bases from V and 6 bases from J, with 9 bases between. The CDR3 sequence: CASSSRQAGELFF. CDR3 DNA: TGTGCCAGCAGTTCCAGACAGGCCGGGGAGCTGTTTTTT.

The gene calls are TRBV5-1 and TRBJ1-4; tentative D call: TRBD1 (5 bases). From germline, CDR1 is SGHRS and CDR2 YFSETQ. The CDR3 sequence is 14 residues long. Trimming removed 0 bases at V and 6 bases at J, with 9 bases between. This CDR3 reads CASSLGGADEKLFF. Written as DNA, the CDR3 is TGCGCCAGCAGCTTGGGGGGCGCGGATGAAAAACTGTTTTTT.

The chain has TRBV28 and TRBJ2-5, with 14 bases lining up with TRBD2. In germline, CDR1 is MDHEN, CDR2 SYDVKM. This CDR3 spans 15 amino acids. The ends lost 6 bases at V and 2 bases at J; junction bases unmatched: 2. CDR3 sequence: CASRRLAGGQETQYF. CDR3 bases: TGTGCCAGCAGGAGACTAGCGGGAGGGCAAGAGACCCAGTACTTC.

This clone was counted between two and nine times. The V gene is TRBV28, the J gene TRBJ1-5, with 8 bases that match TRBD1. The CDR3 is 13 amino acids. The V gene end was trimmed by 10 bases and the J gene end by 4 bases; junction bases not matched to a gene: 6. The germline V gene has CDR1 MDHEN and CDR2 SYDVKM. Here the CDR3 DNA reads TGTGCCACCCAGGGACAGGCAAATCAGCCCCAGCATTTT. Translation gives CATQGQANQPQHF.

V usage is TRBV20-1 and J usage is TRBJ2-3; 7 bases fit TRBD2. CDR1 is DFQATT, CDR2 SNEGSKA, per germline (reference sequence). The CDR3 is 15 amino acids. After removal of 3 bases from V and 2 bases from J, the junction contained 8 bases not matched to a gene. The CDR3 coding sequence is TGCAGTGCTAGTGACCAAGCGGGATTCACAGATACGCAGTATTTT. It codes for CSASDQAGFTDTQYF.

The rearrangement joins TRBV9 to TRBJ1-3; perhaps TRBD1 as D (6 bases). Per germline, CDR1 SGDLS and CDR2 YYNGEE. This CDR3 region has 13 residues. Trimming took 3 bases from V and 4 from J, leaving 8 bases between them. CDR3 nucleotide sequence: TGTGCCAGCAGCGAGGGGGACGGAAACACCATATATTTT. Protein sequence: CASSEGDGNTIYF. The whole variable domain, filled in from reference TRBV9 and TRBJ1-3, reads DSGVTQTPKHLITATGQRVTLRCSPRSGDLSVYWYQQSLDQGLQFLIQYYNGEERAKGNILERFSAQQFPDLHSELNLSSLELGDSALYFCASSEGDGNTIYFGEGSWLTVV.

This chain connects TRBV27 to TRBJ2-1, with 9 bases lining up with TRBD2. The ends lost 2 bases at V and 6 bases at J; junction bases unmatched: 8. The CDR3 consists of 16 residues. CDR1 is MNHEY, CDR2 SMNVEV, per germline (reference sequence). CDR3 nucleotides: TGTGCCAGCAGTTTAGGGGCGGGGGGGCTGGTCAATGAGCAGTTCTTC. This encodes CASSLGAGGLVNEQFF.

Only one count was recorded for this clone. The rearrangement links TRBV4-1 to TRBJ2-3, with 8 bases matching TRBD2. Germline CDR1 and CDR2: MGHRA and YSYEKL. With 3 bases clipped from V and 6 bases from J, the junction kept 8 bases outside the gene matches. The CDR3 totals 15 residues. The CDR3 loop reads CASSHVSGAPDTQYF. For the CDR3, the DNA is TGCGCCAGCAGCCATGTTAGCGGGGCGCCGGATACGCAGTATTTT.

The gene calls are TRBV7-9 and TRBJ1-5, with D perhaps TRBD1 (6 bases). This CDR3 is 17 amino acids long. V was pared by 3 bases and J by 0 bases, with 15 bases between. In germline, CDR1 is SEHNR, CDR2 FQNEAQ (reference sequence). CDR3 bases: TGTGCCAGCAGCTTCGGGGGGCCAGGGAATAGCAATCAGCCCCAGCATTTT. Its protein product is CASSFGGPGNSNQPQHF.

The chain is built from TRBV2 and TRBJ1-2; no firm D call. Trimming removed 4 bases at V and 2 bases at J, with 11 bases between. The CDR3 runs to 14 residues. Germline V gives CDR1 SNHLY, CDR2 FYNNEI. CDR3 DNA: TGTGCCAGCAGTGGGGCCAGTTCGAACTATGGCTACACCTTC. This codes for CASSGASSNYGYTF.

V and J are TRBV30 and TRBJ2-1; 11 bases are a match to TRBD2. The CDR3 extends over 13 amino acids. Losses at the gene ends were 4 bases for V and 5 bases for J; bases not matched to a gene: 1. Germline V lookup: CDR1 GTSNPN, CDR2 SVGIG (reference sequence). CDR3: CAWKLAGDNEQFF. CDR3 nucleotide sequence: TGTGCCTGGAAACTAGCGGGGGACAATGAGCAGTTCTTC.